These 25 T cell receptor beta chains were all obtained from the same sample, sequenced in a study of T-cell reconstitution after alpha-beta-depleted transplantation in children. The authors prepared the TCRbeta library with unique molecular identifiers. TCRdb called the PCR reads again in MiXCR, with one record for every CDR3 protein. The data contain about 200,000 distinct CDR3 sequences, about 14% of them singletons. The source was PBMCs from the stem cell graft donor, collected from the stem cell graft. These receptors were collected from a human donor who donated a stem cell graft to a child with acute lymphoblastic leukemia.

This chain connects TRBV25-1 to TRBJ2-1; D unclear. The CDR3 contains 14 residues. V was pared by 4 bases and J by 0 bases, with 7 bases between. The germline V gene has CDR1 MGHDK and CDR2 SYGVNS. The CDR3 loop is CASSVPSSYNEQFF. CDR3 coding DNA: TGTGCCAGCAGTGTCCCCAGCTCCTACAATGAGCAGTTCTTC. Variable domain in full (rest from reference TRBV25-1 and TRBJ2-1): EADIYQTPRYLVIGTGKKITLECSQTMGHDKMYWYQQDPGMELHLIHYSYGVNSTEKGDLSSESTVSRIRTEHFPLTLESARPSHTSQYLCASSVPSSYNEQFFGPGTRLTVL.

This chain links TRBV5-1 with TRBJ2-3, with 8 bases that match TRBD2. J was trimmed by 0 bases and V by 0 bases; bases with no gene match: 6. Germline lookup yields CDR1 SGHRS and CDR2 YFSETQ. CDR3 length: 17 residues. Written as DNA, the CDR3 is TGCGCCAGCAGCTTGGCTTCGACTAGCGAAAGCACAGATACGCAGTATTTT. As protein: CASSLASTSESTDTQYF.

This clonotype was seen at least ten times. The chain links TRBV28 to TRBJ1-5; D gene uncertain. V gave up 6 bases and J gave up 4 bases, with 10 bases separating them. Germline V CDR1 and CDR2: MDHEN, SYDVKM. The CDR3 runs 13 residues. In DNA, the CDR3 is TGTGCCAGCAGGGAGCCGGGTAATCAGCCCCAGCATTTT. It yields the protein CASREPGNQPQHF. Full variable domain (outside the CDR3, taken from reference TRBV28 and TRBJ1-5): DVKVTQSSRYLVKRTGEKVFLECVQDMDHENMFWYRQDPGLGLRLIYFSYDVKMKEKGDIPEGYSVSREKKERFSLILESASTNQTSMYLCASREPGNQPQHFGDGTRLSIL.

The CDR3 here is CASMPTGALSYEQYF. The DNA for the CDR3 is TGTGCCAGCATGCCGACAGGGGCTTTATCCTACGAGCAGTACTTC. The V call is TRBV11-1, the J call TRBJ2-7; TRBD1 agrees at 8 bases. V lost 7 bases, J lost 1 base, and 9 bases stayed unmatched. This CDR3 is built from 15 residues. Germline values: CDR1 SGHAT, CDR2 FQDESV (reference sequence).

The table lists this clonotype with many counts. The chain is built from TRBV28 and TRBJ2-3, with TRBD2 matching over 9 bases. The CDR3 extends over 14 amino acids. Germline V gene lookup returns CDR1 MDHEN and CDR2 SYDVKM. V lost 4 bases and J lost 5; bases outside the gene matches: 4. CDR3 DNA: TGTGCCAGCAGTTGGGCGGGAGGGATAGATACGCAGTATTTT. Translating gives CASSWAGGIDTQYF.

This clonotype was recorded at least ten times. This sequence joins TRBV11-2 and TRBJ2-3, with D unclear. Germline-derived CDR1 and CDR2 are SGHAT and FQNNGV. This CDR3 has 15 residues. The V end was cut by 1 base, the J end by 2 bases, with 10 bases between. The CDR3 nucleotides read TGTGCCAGCAGCTTAGGCCCAGAACCCACAGATACGCAGTATTTT. This gives the protein CASSLGPEPTDTQYF.

This clonotype appeared many times. The chain has TRBV20-1 and TRBJ1-5; 9 bases are shared with TRBD1. Germline trimming cut 6 bases from V and 6 bases from J; bases unmatched to any gene: 12. This CDR3 region has 15 residues. CDR1 is DFQATT and CDR2 is SNEGSKA in the germline V gene (reference sequence). The CDR3 sequence is CSALRGTGFRQPQHF. CDR3 bases: TGCAGTGCATTACGGGGGACAGGGTTTCGTCAGCCCCAGCATTTT.

V gene TRBV5-5 combines with J gene TRBJ1-2; D call uncertain. Germline-derived CDR1 and CDR2 are SGHKS and YYEKEE (reference sequence). CDR3 length equals 13 residues. Trimming cost V 0 bases and J 3 bases, with 6 bases left between them. The CDR3 coding sequence is TGTGCCAGCAGCTTGGCCTCGGACTATGGCTACACCTTC. This sequence encodes CASSLASDYGYTF. The full variable domain, completed using reference TRBV5-5 and TRBJ1-2, is DAGVTQSPTHLIKTRGQQVTLRCSPISGHKSVSWYQQVLGQGPQFIFQYYEKEERGRGNFPDRFSARQFPNYSSELNVNALLLGDSALYLCASSLASDYGYTFGSGTRLTVV.

The chain employs TRBV7-9 and TRBJ2-5, with no clear D. The CDR3 totals 17 residues. The germline V gene encodes CDR1 SEHNR and CDR2 FQNEAQ (reference sequence). Deletions cut 1 base from V and 2 bases from J, with 17 bases between. The CDR3 DNA follows: TGTGCCAGCAGCTTAGAGCTCCTAGAGGACGGACAAGAGACCCAGTACTTC. Translated: CASSLELLEDGQETQYF.

Ten or more counts support this clonotype. CDR3 DNA sequence: TGTGCCAGCAGTGAATCCGAAGTTAGATTAGATTCACCCCTCCACTTT. It translates to CASSESEVRLDSPLHF. J is TRBJ1-6 and V is TRBV2; D gene uncertain. The V gene lost 2 bases and the J gene lost 8 bases, with 16 bases spanning the gap. CDR3 size: 16 residues. Germline V gives CDR1 SNHLY, CDR2 FYNNEI. The whole variable domain, filled in from reference TRBV2 and TRBJ1-6, reads EPEVTQTPSHQVTQMGQEVILRCVPISNHLYFYWYRQILGQKVEFLVSFYNNEISEKSEIFDDQFSVERPDGSNFTLKIRSTKLEDSAMYFCASSESEVRLDSPLHFGNGTRLTVT.

This clonotype was picked up many times. CDR3 sequence reads: CSARRGQTRYGYTF. The CDR3 DNA sequence: TGCAGCGCCCGGCGAGGACAGACCCGCTATGGCTACACCTTC. V gene TRBV29-1 combines with J gene TRBJ1-2, with D possibly matching TRBD1 (6 bases). The V end was cut by 7 bases, the J end by 4 bases, with 19 bases between. CDR1 is SQVTM and CDR2 is ANQGSEA in the germline V gene. This CDR3 comprises 14 residues.

The sample holds many counts of this clonotype. The chain has TRBV5-6 and TRBJ2-1; possibly TRBD2 for D (5 bases). Per the germline V gene, CDR1 is SGHDT and CDR2 is YYEEEE. V was clipped by 0 bases and J by 10 bases, with 17 bases between them. There are 15 residues in the CDR3. CDR3 sequence (DNA): TGTGCCAGCAGCTTGGGCGGTCCCCTCTCGGGAGAGCAGTTCTTC. This gives the protein CASSLGGPLSGEQFF.

The V gene is TRBV29-1, the J gene TRBJ2-1; 8 nucleotides line up with TRBD2. The V segment lost 3 bases and the J segment 4 bases; nucleotides outside the gene matches: 2. The germline CDR1 and CDR2 sequences are SQVTM and ANQGSEA. The CDR3 has 13 residues. CDR3 DNA: TGCAGCGTTGACGCTAGCGGGTACAATGAGCAGTTCTTC. Translated: CSVDASGYNEQFF.

In this sample, this clonotype turned up many times. This chain connects TRBV12-3 or TRBV12-4 to TRBJ2-1; a weak D match, TRBD2 (6 bases). V was clipped by 6 bases and J by 7 bases, with 19 bases between them. There are 15 residues in the CDR3. The CDR3 loop reads CASSRGVAEGNEQFF. For the CDR3, the DNA is TGTGCCAGCAGCCGTGGGGTAGCGGAGGGGAATGAGCAGTTCTTC.

V usage is TRBV6-5 and J usage is TRBJ1-1; D possibly corresponds to TRBD1 (6 bases). The CDR3 covers 17 residues. Trimming removed 0 bases at V and 2 bases at J, with 16 bases between. In germline, CDR1 is MNHEY, CDR2 SVGAGI. The chain's CDR3 is CASSYSPTGGINTEAFF. CDR3 DNA: TGTGCCAGCAGTTACTCACCGACAGGAGGGATAAACACTGAAGCTTTCTTT.

In this sample, this clonotype turned up many times. The chain combines TRBV12-3 or TRBV12-4 with TRBJ2-7; TRBD1 agrees at 7 bases. Trimming took 5 bases from V and 3 from J; bases not matched to a gene: 10. The CDR3 has 15 amino acids. The CDR3 sequence is CASSLDRFVIYEQYF. The CDR3 DNA sequence: TGTGCCAGCAGTCTGGACAGGTTTGTTATCTACGAGCAGTACTTC.

This clonotype occurred many times. This chain joins TRBV5-1 and TRBJ2-3; D may be TRBD1 (6 bases). The CDR3 sequence is 14 residues long. The V gene's germline CDR1 is SGHRS and CDR2 YFSETQ. V shed 0 bases and J shed 10 bases, with 15 bases lying between them. Here the CDR3 DNA reads TGCGCCAGCAGCTTGGTTTCGGTGGGGGCTTCGCAGTATTTT. It translates to CASSLVSVGASQYF. The whole variable domain, filled in from reference TRBV5-1 and TRBJ2-3, reads KAGVTQTPRYLIKTRGQQVTLSCSPISGHRSVSWYQQTPGQGLQFLFEYFSETQRNKGNFPGRFSGRQFSNSRSEMNVSTLELGDSALYLCASSLVSVGASQYFGPGTRLTVL.

This chain joins TRBV24-1 and TRBJ2-2; tentatively, D is TRBD1 (5 bases). The germline V gene encodes CDR1 KGHDR and CDR2 SFDVKD. The CDR3 extends over 16 amino acids. Trimming left V 3 bases short and J 5 bases short, with 15 bases between. The CDR3 loop is CATSDTATARTGELFF. The CDR3 bases are TGTGCCACCAGTGATACCGCGACAGCGAGAACCGGGGAGCTGTTTTTT.

The V call is TRBV19, the J call TRBJ2-2; the match to TRBD1 covers 7 bases. V shed 8 bases, J shed 3 bases, and the junction held 15 bases outside the gene matches. The CDR3 extends over 17 amino acids. The germline gives CDR1 LNHDA, CDR2 SQIVND (reference sequence). CDR3 protein: CASWDSFHLSDTGELFF. The DNA for the CDR3 is TGTGCCAGTTGGGACAGCTTCCACCTGTCGGACACCGGGGAGCTGTTTTTT.

A remark on this clonotype: A much larger clone lies a single base off, so this may be a read error. This chain links TRBV7-2 with TRBJ2-3; 9 bases are shared with TRBD1. V shed 4 bases, J shed 5 bases, and the junction held 7 bases outside the gene matches. This CDR3 has 15 residues. CDR1 and CDR2 from the germline V gene are SGHTA and FQGNSA. CDR3 in amino acids: CASSWTGASKDTQYF. The CDR3 region has the DNA TGTGCCAGCAGCTGGACAGGGGCCTCCAAAGATACGCAGTATTTT.

In its sample, this clonotype was seen many times. This rearrangement joins TRBV18 to TRBJ2-1, with 9 positions matching TRBD2. Germline CDR1 KGHSH, CDR2 LQKENI. After removal of 2 bases from V and 5 bases from J, the junction contained 4 bases not matched to a gene. The CDR3 sequence is 15 residues long. CDR3: CASSPSSGTDNEQFF. The CDR3 DNA follows: TGTGCCAGCTCACCATCTAGCGGGACAGACAATGAGCAGTTCTTC.

Only a few counts were recorded for this clonotype. The DNA of the CDR3 is TGTGCCAGCAGTGCAGACAGCGGCCGTTCACCCCTCCACTTT. It translates to CASSADSGRSPLHF. The V and J genes are TRBV12-3 or TRBV12-4 and TRBJ1-6; D might be TRBD1 (5 bases). V shed 5 bases and J shed 9 bases, with 14 bases lying between them. The CDR3 extends over 14 amino acids.

The table lists this clonotype with many counts. The V gene is TRBV4-2, the J gene TRBJ1-3; D possibly corresponds to TRBD1 (5 bases). This CDR3 region has 16 residues. V was pared by 0 bases and J by 4 bases, with 13 bases between. The germline V gene encodes CDR1 LGHNA and CDR2 YNFKEQ. CDR3 sequence: CASSQEGGATGNTIYF. CDR3 coding DNA: TGTGCCAGCAGCCAAGAGGGAGGGGCTACGGGAAACACCATATATTTT.

This clonotype was seen at least ten times. The rearrangement uses TRBV7-8 and TRBJ1-2; possibly TRBD1 for D (5 bases). This CDR3 has 15 residues. CDR1 is SGHVS and CDR2 is FQNEAQ in the germline V gene. Deletions cut 5 bases from V and 7 bases from J, with 20 bases between. The CDR3 loop is CASSPSWGTMPGYTF. Written as DNA, the CDR3 is TGTGCCAGCAGCCCGAGCTGGGGGACGATGCCTGGCTACACCTTC.

This clonotype was recorded at least ten times. The CDR3 protein is CSAEDGQGSSYNEQFF. For the CDR3, the DNA is TGCAGTGCTGAAGATGGGCAGGGGAGCTCCTACAATGAGCAGTTCTTC. The chain employs TRBV20-1 and TRBJ2-1, with a weak D call TRBD1 (6 bases). The CDR3 has 16 residues. V was clipped by 5 bases and J by 0 bases, with 17 bases between them. Looked up from germline, CDR1 is DFQATT and CDR2 is SNEGSKA (reference sequence).